The source of this T cell receptor beta chain is a study of blood T cell repertoires in COVID-19 (TCRdb year 2020). Describing the broader study: Samples covering the acute and convalescent phases of COVID-19 were provided by collaborators in the United States, Italy and Spain. The repertoires were released in a freely available public database meant as a resource for research on the immune response to SARS-CoV-2. The prospective study material was composed of cDNA or gDNA derived from T cells, B-cell-depleted T cells, or PBMCs. Deeply sampled blood TCRbeta repertoires from subjects exposed to, actively infected with, or recovered from COVID-19 were included in the dataset. A de-identified subject ID, COVID-19 status, age in years and sex were almost always included in the sample metadata. Where available, HLA class I and class II types were obtained from metadata supplied by the sample provider rather than from assay-based typing. Samples were obtained from the ongoing ImmuneRACE study (first 160 participants) and from 1,254 subjects provided by 6 global collaborators. Points the paper makes about the study in general: Clinical and demographic metadata were provided uncurated, with the amount varying by source and participant.

Whole blood was collected in K2EDTA tubes by collaborating institutions according to the institutions' own protocols. For TCRbeta analysis, collaborator samples were shipped as frozen whole blood, as isolated PBMCs, or as DNA extracted from either sample type. Of note for this clone: The antigen this receptor binds is unknown. One base away there is no much larger clone; base qualities are not given.

TCRbeta CDR3 regions were amplified from genomic DNA by means of the immunoSEQ Assay, a bias-controlled multiplex PCR. Under the source paper's analysis protocol: Nucleated cell counts per sample were estimated from amplification of reference gene primers within the assay. Sequence reads were collapsed and filtered to measure the absolute abundance of every unique TCRbeta CDR3 rearrangement. For each sample, productive Simpson clonality was calculated by taking the square root of Simpson's diversity index across productive rearrangements. TCRdb stores this immuneACCESS table with in-frame sequences only. Part of the clones is absent; in the studies checked, under half of the shortfall reflects unresolved V genes, and no reason is known for the rest. From that table come the V and J calls and clone size; the DNA was used to work out D and trimming. This sample gives 250,000 or so clones in total; around 88% of them show up just once. The leading ten clones occupy approximately 2% of the sample.

CDR1 SGHAT and CDR2 FQDESV are derived from the germline V gene (reference sequence). Here V drops 5 bases and J drops 10 bases, and the junction holds 7 bases not matched to any gene. The CDR3 goes from the cysteine to the phenylalanine over 14 residues. Of all the DNA, just the CDR3 is kept, 42 bases in frame from base 1. The sequenced material came from peripheral blood. The chain is assembled from TRBV11-1 and TRBJ1-6, and 8 junction bases match TRBD1. The clonotype comes from a man aged 25 to 40 with active or convalescent COVID-19. The DNA is as follows: TGTGCCAGCAGCCCCAGGGGGCTAGGATCACCCCTCCACTTT. This yields the protein CASSPRGLGSPLHF.